This T cell receptor beta chain was recorded in a study of a mutant IDH1 vaccine in newly diagnosed glioma. As for the study in general: Beginning 4-6 weeks after radiotherapy alone, or with temozolomide cycles, vaccination took place.

Data came from immunoSEQ multiplex PCR; TCRdb stores just in-frame clones and leaves some out. This repertoire shows about 31,000 clones, roughly 90% found once; its top ten account for about 5.2%. Study-wide findings and caveats: No link was apparently found between pseudoprogression and changes in top peripheral T cell clonotypes.

Time point given: week 47, end of study. Vaccination comprised doses that each held 300 ug of mutant IDH1 20-mer peptide, plus topical imiquimod. The CDR3 covers 15 residues. Looked up from germline, CDR1 is SGHNT and CDR2 is YYREEE (reference sequence). V was clipped by 4 bases and J by 5 bases; unmatched bases: 8. With regard to this clone: What it binds is unknown.

This chain links TRBV5-4 with TRBJ2-2; 7 positions match TRBD1. This clonotype was obtained from a woman between 40 and 50 years old with glioma. Sequencing used PBMCs, obtained from a glioma patient whose treatment included an IDH1 peptide vaccine. This CDR3 is CASSPGQVGTGELFF. The CDR3 DNA follows: TGTGCCAGCAGCCCTGGACAGGTCGGAACCGGGGAGCTGTTTTTT.